The 20 T cell receptor beta chains in this list originate from one sample, sequenced in a study of blood T cells in healthy people across ages. Sample-barcoded 5' priming and a J-beta primer mix drove a second PCR of roughly 6 to 12 cycles. TCRdb recomputed calls from the 5' RACE reads with MiXCR, one row per CDR3 protein. Among 1.8 million or so distinct CDR3 sequences listed, about two fifths were seen once. Sequencing was performed on blood. These TCRs come from a human donor in good health.

Comments on this clonotype: Being one base from a much bigger clone, this may be a read error. The CDR3 coding sequence is TGCGCCAGCAGATCGGAGGATTACGGGCAGTACTTC. Its translation: CASRSEDYGQYF. The chain is built from TRBV5-1 and TRBJ2-5, with a possible D match to TRBD2 (5 bases). V lost 5 bases and J 11 bases, leaving 16 bases between the germline ends. CDR1 SGHRS and CDR2 YFSETQ come from the germline V gene. The CDR3 spans 12 residues. The complete variable domain, with remaining parts taken from reference TRBV5-1 and TRBJ2-5, reads KAGVTQTPRYLIKTRGQQVTLSCSPISGHRSVSWYQQTPGQGLQFLFEYFSETQRNKGNFPGRFSGRQFSNSRSEMNVSTLELGDSALYLCASRSEDYGQYFGPGTRLLVL.

The rearrangement joins TRBV24-1 to TRBJ1-1; D gene unclear. Germline V lookup: CDR1 KGHDR, CDR2 SFDVKD. Trimming took 9 bases from V and 0 from J, leaving 13 bases between them. This CDR3 is built from 14 residues. DNA for the CDR3: TGTGCCACCGTCGGCGGAAAACTGAACACTGAAGCTTTCTTT. Translated: CATVGGKLNTEAFF.

This clonotype was counted between two and nine times. The CDR3 sequence: CASSFRTGARGETQYF. The CDR3 DNA reads TGTGCCAGCAGCTTCCGGACAGGGGCGAGGGGAGAGACCCAGTACTTC. The V call is TRBV7-8, the J call TRBJ2-5, with 9 bases identical to TRBD1. The germline V gene encodes CDR1 SGHVS and CDR2 FQNEAQ. The CDR3 runs to 16 residues. The ends lost 3 bases at V and 4 bases at J; junction bases unmatched: 9.

This clonotype was counted only a few times. The chain employs TRBV7-9 and TRBJ2-1; no definite D call. CDR3 size: 12 residues. Germline V lookup: CDR1 SEHNR, CDR2 FQNEAQ (reference sequence). V gave up 6 bases and J gave up 9 bases, with 12 bases separating them. CDR3 in amino acids: CASRRRGSEQFF. The CDR3 DNA reads as TGTGCCAGCAGGCGTAGAGGTAGTGAGCAGTTCTTC.

The V gene is TRBV20-1, the J gene TRBJ1-2, with D maybe TRBD1 (6 bases). Per the germline V gene, CDR1 is DFQATT and CDR2 is SNEGSKA (reference sequence). V shed 0 bases and J shed 4 bases, with 15 bases lying between them. This CDR3 region has 15 residues. For the CDR3, the DNA is TGCAGTGCTAGAGATTTTCGGGGGGCGGCCTATGGCTACACCTTC. This encodes CSARDFRGAAYGYTF.

Notes on this clonotype: The junction and the germline gene differ at one end; a read error may be behind it. V gene TRBV20-1 combines with J gene TRBJ1-5; 9 bases match TRBD1. The CDR3 is made up of 14 amino acids. Per the germline V gene, CDR1 is DFQATT and CDR2 is SNEGSKA (reference sequence). The CDR3, as DNA: TGCAGGGAGGAAGGACAGGGGAGCAATCAACCCCAGCATTTT. Encoded protein: CREEGQGSNQPQHF.

This clonotype was seen only a few times. The CDR3 here is CSVDTRGENYGYTF. CDR3 DNA: TGCAGCGTTGATACCAGGGGCGAAAACTATGGCTACACCTTC. The V call is TRBV29-1, the J call TRBJ1-2; D might be TRBD1 (6 bases). Germline V CDR1 and CDR2: SQVTM, ANQGSEA. V lost 3 bases to trimming and J lost 2 bases, with 13 bases between them. CDR3 length: 14 amino acids.

This clonotype turned up a few times. V usage is TRBV20-1 and J usage is TRBJ2-5, with D perhaps matching TRBD1 (5 bases). Per the germline V gene, CDR1 is DFQATT and CDR2 is SNEGSKA (reference sequence). This CDR3 is built from 14 residues. V lost 1 base and J 5 bases, leaving 14 bases between the germline ends. CDR3 nucleotide sequence: TGCAGTGCTAGAGGGGGCAGGGAATGGGAGACCCAGTACTTC. It encodes CSARGGREWETQYF.

This clonotype has only a few counts. This rearrangement joins TRBV15 to TRBJ2-4, with D perhaps being TRBD1 or TRBD2 (5 bases each). Trimming left V 0 bases short and J 13 bases short, with 19 bases between. This CDR3 region has 15 residues. Germline CDR1 is LNHNV and CDR2 is YYDKDF (reference sequence). In DNA, the CDR3 is TGTGCCACCAGCAGAGATTCAGGGTTGGGACGCAAGCAGTACTTC. This codes for CATSRDSGLGRKQYF.

The V call is TRBV6-1, the J call TRBJ1-5; possibly TRBD1 for D (6 bases). CDR1 and CDR2 from the germline V gene are MNHNS and SASEGT. CDR3 length: 16 amino acids. Trimming shortened V by 6 bases and J by 0 bases, and 15 bases separated the two germline ends. In nucleotides, the CDR3 is TGTGCCAGCAGGACCGGGACAAAGTATAGCAATCAGCCCCAGCATTTT. It encodes CASRTGTKYSNQPQHF.

The chain joins TRBV6-5 to TRBJ1-2; D may be TRBD1 (5 bases). Germline V gives CDR1 MNHEY, CDR2 SVGAGI. The ends were cut back, 11 bases at V and 3 bases at J, with 16 bases in the middle. The CDR3 is made up of 13 amino acids. DNA of the CDR3: TGTGCCTCCAGACGGGACGGGGACTATGGCTACACCTTC. Translating it yields CASRRDGDYGYTF.

This clonotype was counted a few times. CDR3 loop: CASSVEDNSYEQYF. CDR3 DNA sequence: TGCGCCAGCAGTGTGGAGGACAACTCCTACGAGCAGTACTTC. The chain uses TRBV5-1 and TRBJ2-7; D may be TRBD1 or TRBD2 (5 bases each). The CDR3 extends over 14 amino acids. The V gene's germline CDR1 is SGHRS and CDR2 YFSETQ. The ends were cut back, 5 bases at V and 0 bases at J, with 12 bases in the middle.

There are a few counts of this clonotype. The gene calls are TRBV20-1 and TRBJ1-5; D is ambiguous. The CDR3 spans 14 residues. V gave up 0 bases and J gave up 1 base, with 7 bases separating them. Germline V lookup: CDR1 DFQATT, CDR2 SNEGSKA (reference sequence). The CDR3 loop is CSAREVDSNQPQHF. The CDR3 DNA reads TGCAGTGCTAGAGAGGTCGACAGCAATCAGCCCCAGCATTTT.

This rearrangement joins TRBV7-2 to TRBJ1-5; D is uncertain. Trimming cost V 2 bases and J 5 bases, with 16 bases left between them. Germline CDR1 is SGHTA and CDR2 is FQGNSA. This CDR3 comprises 16 residues. CDR3 region: CASSLFSPSYDQPQHF. The CDR3 DNA is TGTGCCAGCAGCTTATTTTCGCCCAGTTACGATCAGCCCCAGCATTTT.

The chain recombines TRBV15 with TRBJ2-2, with a weak D call TRBD1 (6 bases). V lost 11 bases and J 6 bases, leaving 22 bases between the germline ends. The CDR3 is 15 amino acids. Germline-derived CDR1 and CDR2 are LNHNV and YYDKDF (reference sequence). The CDR3 DNA follows: TGTGCCTCCTCCGGGACAAGTTTAGATGCCGGGGAGCTGTTTTTT. Its protein product is CASSGTSLDAGELFF.

The DNA of the CDR3 is TGTGCCAGCAGTTTTCGGCCCGACGGAAACACCATATATTTT. Protein product: CASSFRPDGNTIYF. The chain is built from TRBV12-3 or TRBV12-4 and TRBJ1-3; no definite D call. The CDR3 loop spans 14 amino acids. V shed 3 bases and J shed 4 bases, with 10 bases lying between them.

The chain couples TRBV7-2 to TRBJ2-5; 9 bases match TRBD1. The DNA end is more similar to TRBJ2-7, so the J call may be wrong. The CDR3 runs 16 residues. Looked up from germline, CDR1 is SGHTA and CDR2 is FQGNSA. CDR3 residues: CASSRRTGAYRGEQYF. CDR3 sequence (DNA): TGTGCCAGCAGCAGACGGACAGGGGCTTATCGGGGCGAGCAGTACTTC.

The gene calls are TRBV7-6 and TRBJ2-5; TRBD2 is a possible D gene (5 bases). The CDR3 runs to 15 residues. The V end lost 1 base, the J end lost 11 bases, and 20 bases lay between the germline ends. Germline loops: CDR1 SGHVS, CDR2 FNYEAQ. The CDR3 here is CASSLEPVEAYGQYF. CDR3 DNA sequence: TGTGCCAGCAGCTTAGAGCCAGTGGAGGCGTACGGGCAGTACTTC.

V and J are TRBV7-9 and TRBJ1-1; 8 bases are a match to TRBD1. Germline V gives CDR1 SEHNR, CDR2 FQNEAQ (reference sequence). V gave up 4 bases and J gave up 3 bases; unmatched junction bases: 16. The CDR3 loop spans 18 amino acids. CDR3 region: CASSSTPGGRLSDTEAFF. CDR3 coding DNA: TGTGCCAGCAGCTCCACCCCAGGGGGCCGGTTGTCTGACACTGAAGCTTTCTTT.

This clonotype was counted between two and nine times. This sequence joins TRBV9 and TRBJ2-5; 7 bases align to TRBD2. From germline, CDR1 is SGDLS and CDR2 YYNGEE. With 3 bases clipped from V and 5 bases from J, the junction kept 4 bases outside the gene matches. The CDR3 contains 13 residues. The DNA of the CDR3 is TGTGCCAGCAGCGCAGGACTAGATGAGACCCAGTACTTC. Translation gives CASSAGLDETQYF.